This is a list of T cell receptor beta chains from one sample in a study of T cells in Graves' hyperthyroidism and ophthalmopathy. In TCRdb, the multiplex PCR reads were re-called with MiXCR into one record per CDR3 protein. This sample has a few hundred thousand distinct CDR3 sequences; around 20% occur once, and the top ten carry less than 45%. Sequenced: blood. These receptors came from a man aged 50 or older with Graves' ophthalmopathy. The CDR3 runs from the conserved cysteine through the conserved F or W. The D gene is left open where the match is weak. Some rows have no size entry. The others give once, few or many, or a class for an expanded clone.

d_call	j_call	v_call	clone_size	cdr3_nt	cdr3_aa
-	TRBJ2-1	TRBV9	-	TGTGCCAGCAGCGTATCCTCCCACAATGAGCAGTTCTTC	CASSVSSHNEQFF
TRBD2	TRBJ2-3	TRBV28	few	TGTGCCAGCAGTTTGGAGCGGGAGCTCACAGATACGCAGTATTTT	CASSLERELTDTQYF
-	TRBJ1-1	TRBV6-6	-	TGTGCCAGCAGTTACGGACCCCTGAACACTGAAGCTTTCTTT	CASSYGPLNTEAFF
-	TRBJ2-7	TRBV28	many	TGTGCCAGCAGTTCCCGTCCCGGTTACGAGCAGTACTTC	CASSSRPGYEQYF
TRBD1	TRBJ2-7	TRBV7-9	-	TGTGCCAGCAGCTTAGAACTAGGGACAGGGTTCTACGAGCAGTACTTC	CASSLELGTGFYEQYF
TRBD2	TRBJ2-1	TRBV19	once	TGTGCCAGTAACCCCGGGAGTAGCGGGAGAGTGCAGTTCTTC	CASNPGSSGRVQFF
TRBD2	TRBJ2-1	TRBV5-1	many	TGCGCCAGCAGCTTGGTGGCGGGAGGAACTTACAATGAGCAGTTCTTC	CASSLVAGGTYNEQFF
TRBD1	TRBJ2-4	TRBV11-2	many	TGTGCCAGCAGCTCGAGACAGGGTACCATTCAGTACTTC	CASSSRQGTIQYF
TRBD1	TRBJ2-2	TRBV27	-	TGTGCCAGCGGGTCCCCGGGACAGGGAGGGGAGCTGTTTTTT	CASGSPGQGGELFF
TRBD2	TRBJ2-1	TRBV4-2	-	TGTGCCAGCAGCCCTTCTAGCGGGAGGGGATCGAGCAATGAGCAGTTCTTC	CASSPSSGRGSSNEQFF
-	TRBJ2-7	TRBV12-3/TRBV12-4	-	TGTGCCAGCAGTCCCGGGACGGGTTTTACCTACGAGCAGTACTTC	CASSPGTGFTYEQYF
-	TRBJ1-5	TRBV10-2	-	TGCGCCAGCAGTGAGAGACAGGTCCCCCTCAATCAGCCCCAGCATTTT	CASSERQVPLNQPQHF
-	TRBJ2-1	TRBV3-1	many	TGTGCCAGCAGCCAAGGGCTAACAGTGAATGAGCAGTTCTTC	CASSQGLTVNEQFF
TRBD1	TRBJ1-5	TRBV6-2/TRBV6-3	few	TGTGCCAGCAGGCCGACAGGGTCGAGCAATCAGCCCCAGCATTTT	CASRPTGSSNQPQHF
TRBD1	TRBJ2-7	TRBV30	-	TGTGCCTGGAGTAAGGGACAGGGATACGAGCAGTACTTC	CAWSKGQGYEQYF